This T cell receptor (beta chain) is drawn from a study of blood T cell repertoires in COVID-19. Clones were read by immunoSEQ multiplex PCR, and TCRdb kept only the in-frame ones, dropping some. The sample has about 64,000 clones; more than 60% are singletons. Deletions cut 10 bases from V and 3 bases from J, with 15 bases between. The CDR3 is 13 residues long. Germline CDR1 and CDR2: ENHRY and SYGVKD. The TCR originated in a human donor in a cohort sampled during active COVID-19. Sequencing input: peripheral blood. This chain links TRBV10-3 with TRBJ1-1; no clear D gene. CDR3 region: CATGRNWDTEAFF. The CDR3 DNA reads as TGTGCCACGGGGAGAAACTGGGACACTGAAGCTTTCTTT.